This T cell receptor (beta chain) was profiled in a study of blood T cell repertoires in COVID-19. About the study: Italy, Spain and the United States were the sources of the convalescent and acute COVID-19 samples.

This clone came up many times. Using immunoSEQ multiplex PCR, the repertoire was profiled, and TCRdb retains in-frame clones only, with some absent. This sample has about 260,000 clones, with roughly 90% found just once. The CDR3 contains 13 residues. The germline CDR1 and CDR2 sequences are MGHRA and YSYEKL. Trimming cost V 9 bases and J 2 bases, with 11 bases left between them. The specimen was peripheral blood. The origin of this receptor is a man aged 25 to 40 with active or convalescent COVID-19. The chain joins TRBV4-1 to TRBJ2-1; tentatively, D is TRBD2 (5 bases). The chain's CDR3 is CARRAPAYNEQFF. The CDR3 DNA reads TGCGCCAGGCGGGCTCCTGCCTACAATGAGCAGTTCTTC.